The text below deals with one T cell receptor beta chain. Its antigen is currently unknown. This entry is derived from a study of lymphopenia after photon versus proton radiotherapy. Sequenced by immunoSEQ multiplex PCR; TCRdb stores in-frame clones only, minus some. This sample carries about 58,000 clones, around 85% of them seen once, and the ten largest clones take around 2.1%. Overall study results and limits: Under photons, naive T cells and diversity fell while effector/memory populations rose.

CDR1 is LGHNA and CDR2 is YNFKEQ in the germline V gene. Between the trimmed V and J ends, which lost 0 bases and 10 bases, there was a span of 7 bases. The CDR3 runs 12 residues. This TCR was recovered from a man aged 55 to 70 with pancreatic cancer. The rearrangement uses TRBV4-2 and TRBJ2-1; D is uncertain. This sample comprised peripheral blood, obtained from a patient treated with proton-based radiotherapy. The CDR3: CASSQDGVEQFF. CDR3 bases: TGTGCCAGCAGCCAAGATGGAGTGGAGCAGTTCTTC.